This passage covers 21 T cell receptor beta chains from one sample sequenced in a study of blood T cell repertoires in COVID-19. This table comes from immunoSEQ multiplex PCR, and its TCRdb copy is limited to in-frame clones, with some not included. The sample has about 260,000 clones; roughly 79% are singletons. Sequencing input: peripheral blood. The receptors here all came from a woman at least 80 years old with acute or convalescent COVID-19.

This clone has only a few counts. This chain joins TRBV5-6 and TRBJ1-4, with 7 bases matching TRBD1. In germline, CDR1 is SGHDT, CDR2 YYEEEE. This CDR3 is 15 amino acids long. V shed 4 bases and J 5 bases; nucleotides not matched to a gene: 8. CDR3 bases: TGTGCCAGCAGCGCGAAGGGGGCGGGGAATGAAAAACTGTTTTTT. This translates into CASSAKGAGNEKLFF. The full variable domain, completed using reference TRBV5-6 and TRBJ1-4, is DAGVTQSPTHLIKTRGQQVTLRCSPKSGHDTVSWYQQALGQGPQFIFQYYEEEERQRGNFPDRFSGHQFPNYSSELNVNALLLGDSALYLCASSAKGAGNEKLFFGSGTQLSVL.

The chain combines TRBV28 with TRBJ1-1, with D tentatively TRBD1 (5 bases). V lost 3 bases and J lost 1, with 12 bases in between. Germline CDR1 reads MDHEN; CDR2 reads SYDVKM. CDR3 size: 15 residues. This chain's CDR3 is CASSLGGAGNTEAFF. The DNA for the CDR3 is TGTGCCAGCAGTTTGGGTGGGGCCGGGAACACTGAAGCTTTCTTT.

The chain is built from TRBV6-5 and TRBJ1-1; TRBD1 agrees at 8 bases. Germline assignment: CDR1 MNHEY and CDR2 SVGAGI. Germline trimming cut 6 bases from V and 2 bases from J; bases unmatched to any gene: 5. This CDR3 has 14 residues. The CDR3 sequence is CASSLDRANTEAFF. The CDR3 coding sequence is TGTGCCAGCAGCTTGGACAGGGCAAACACTGAAGCTTTCTTT.

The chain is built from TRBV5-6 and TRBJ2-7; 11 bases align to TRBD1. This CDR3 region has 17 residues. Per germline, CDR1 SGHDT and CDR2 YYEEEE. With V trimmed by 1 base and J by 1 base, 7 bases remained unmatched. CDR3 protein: CASSLLEGDRGSYEQYF. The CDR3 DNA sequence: TGTGCCAGCAGCTTGTTAGAGGGGGACAGGGGGTCCTACGAGCAGTACTTC.

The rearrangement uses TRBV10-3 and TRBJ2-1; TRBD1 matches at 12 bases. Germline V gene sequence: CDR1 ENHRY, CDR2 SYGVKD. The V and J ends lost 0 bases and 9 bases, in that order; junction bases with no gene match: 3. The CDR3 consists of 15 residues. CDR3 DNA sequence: TGTGCCATCAGTGAGTCGGGACAGGGGGCGGGTGAGCAGTTCTTC. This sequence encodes CAISESGQGAGEQFF.

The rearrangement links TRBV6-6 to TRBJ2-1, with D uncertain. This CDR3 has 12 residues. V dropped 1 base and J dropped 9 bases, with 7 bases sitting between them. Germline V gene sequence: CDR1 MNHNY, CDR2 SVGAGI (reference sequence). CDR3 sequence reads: CASSYYGGEQFF. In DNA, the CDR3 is TGTGCCAGCAGTTACTACGGCGGTGAGCAGTTCTTC.

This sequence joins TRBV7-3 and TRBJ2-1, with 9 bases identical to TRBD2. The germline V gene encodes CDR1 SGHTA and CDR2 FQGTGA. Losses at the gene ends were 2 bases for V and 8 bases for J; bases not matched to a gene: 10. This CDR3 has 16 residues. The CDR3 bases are TGTGCCAGCAGCTTACTAGCGGGGTCATGGGGGGATGAGCAGTTCTTC. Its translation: CASSLLAGSWGDEQFF.

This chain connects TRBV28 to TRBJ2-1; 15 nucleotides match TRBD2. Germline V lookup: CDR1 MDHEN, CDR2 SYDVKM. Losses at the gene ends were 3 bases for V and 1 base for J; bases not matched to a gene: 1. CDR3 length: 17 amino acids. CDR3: CASSFGLAGGSYNEQFF. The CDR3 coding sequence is TGTGCCAGCAGTTTCGGACTAGCGGGAGGGTCCTACAATGAGCAGTTCTTC.

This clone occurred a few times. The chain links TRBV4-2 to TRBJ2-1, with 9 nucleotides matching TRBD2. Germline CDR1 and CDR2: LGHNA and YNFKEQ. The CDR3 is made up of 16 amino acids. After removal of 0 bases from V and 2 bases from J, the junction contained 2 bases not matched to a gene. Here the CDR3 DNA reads TGTGCCAGCAGCCAAGACCTAGCGGGACCCTACAATGAGCAGTTCTTC. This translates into CASSQDLAGPYNEQFF.

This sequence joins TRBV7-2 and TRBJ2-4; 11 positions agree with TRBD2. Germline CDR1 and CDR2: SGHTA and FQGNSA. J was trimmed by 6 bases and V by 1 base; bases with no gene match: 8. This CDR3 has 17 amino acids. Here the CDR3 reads CASSLETLAGVVNIQYF. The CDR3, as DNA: TGTGCCAGCAGCTTAGAAACACTAGCGGGAGTCGTAAACATTCAGTACTTC. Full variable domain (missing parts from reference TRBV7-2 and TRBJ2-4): GAGVSQSPSNKVTEKGKDVELRCDPISGHTALYWYRQSLGQGLEFLIYFQGNSAPDKSGLPSDRFSAERTGGSVSTLTIQRTQQEDSAVYLCASSLETLAGVVNIQYFGAGTRLSVL.

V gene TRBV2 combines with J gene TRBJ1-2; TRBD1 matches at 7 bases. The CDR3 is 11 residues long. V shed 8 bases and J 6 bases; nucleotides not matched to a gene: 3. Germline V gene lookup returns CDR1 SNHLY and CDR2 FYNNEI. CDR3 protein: CASGRGDGYTF. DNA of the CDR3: TGTGCCAGCGGCAGGGGGGATGGCTACACCTTC.

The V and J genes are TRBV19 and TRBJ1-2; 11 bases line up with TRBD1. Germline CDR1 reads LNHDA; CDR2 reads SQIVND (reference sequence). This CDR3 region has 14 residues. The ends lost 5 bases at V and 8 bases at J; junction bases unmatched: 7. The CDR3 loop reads CASSFGQGARGYTF. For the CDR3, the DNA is TGTGCCAGTAGTTTCGGACAGGGGGCGCGCGGCTACACCTTC.

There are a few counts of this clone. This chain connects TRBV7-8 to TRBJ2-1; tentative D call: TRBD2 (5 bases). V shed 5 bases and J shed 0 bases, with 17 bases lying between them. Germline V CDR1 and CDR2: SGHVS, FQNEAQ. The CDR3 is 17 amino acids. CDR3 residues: CASSPNVVRVSYNEQFF. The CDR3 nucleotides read TGTGCCAGCAGCCCAAACGTGGTGCGGGTCTCCTACAATGAGCAGTTCTTC. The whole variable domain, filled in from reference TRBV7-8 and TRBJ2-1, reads GAGVSQSPRYKVAKRGQDVALRCDPISGHVSLFWYQQALGQGPEFLTYFQNEAQLDKSGLPSDRFFAERPEGSVSTLKIQRTQQEDSAVYLCASSPNVVRVSYNEQFFGPGTRLTVL.

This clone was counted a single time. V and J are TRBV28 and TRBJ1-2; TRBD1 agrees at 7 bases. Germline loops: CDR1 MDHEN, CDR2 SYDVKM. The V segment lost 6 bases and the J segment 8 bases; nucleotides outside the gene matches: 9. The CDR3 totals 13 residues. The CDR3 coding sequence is TGTGCCAGCAGGAAGGGGGCGCTGGGGGGCTACACCTTC. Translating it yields CASRKGALGGYTF.

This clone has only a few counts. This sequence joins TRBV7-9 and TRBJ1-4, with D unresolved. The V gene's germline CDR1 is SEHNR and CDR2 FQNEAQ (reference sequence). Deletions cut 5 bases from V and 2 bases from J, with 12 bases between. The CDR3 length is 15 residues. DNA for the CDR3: TGTGCCAGCAGCCCGTCCTACAGTACTAATGAAAAACTGTTTTTT. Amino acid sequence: CASSPSYSTNEKLFF.

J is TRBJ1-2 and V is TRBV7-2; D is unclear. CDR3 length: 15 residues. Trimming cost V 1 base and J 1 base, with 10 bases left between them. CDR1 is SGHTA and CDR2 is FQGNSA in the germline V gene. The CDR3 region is CASSLDRSLNYGYTF. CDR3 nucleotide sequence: TGTGCCAGCAGCTTAGACAGATCTCTTAACTATGGCTACACCTTC.

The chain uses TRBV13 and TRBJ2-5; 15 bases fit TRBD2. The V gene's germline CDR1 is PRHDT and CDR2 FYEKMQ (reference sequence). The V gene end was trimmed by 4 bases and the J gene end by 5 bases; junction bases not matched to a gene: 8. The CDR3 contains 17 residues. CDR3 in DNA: TGTGCCAGCAGCTGGAGGACTAGCGGGAGGGCCGGTGAGACCCAGTACTTC. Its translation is CASSWRTSGRAGETQYF.

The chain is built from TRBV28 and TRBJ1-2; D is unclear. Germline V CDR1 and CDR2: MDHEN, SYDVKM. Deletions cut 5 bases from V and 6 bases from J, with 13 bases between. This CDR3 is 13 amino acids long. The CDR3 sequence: CASSLFGVNGYTF. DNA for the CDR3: TGTGCCAGCAGTCTATTCGGAGTGAATGGCTACACCTTC.

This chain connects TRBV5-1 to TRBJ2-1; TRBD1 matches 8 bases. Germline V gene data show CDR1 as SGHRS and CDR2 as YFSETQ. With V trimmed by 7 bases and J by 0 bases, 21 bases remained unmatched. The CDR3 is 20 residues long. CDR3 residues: CASGPLGTGTPVGSYNEQFF. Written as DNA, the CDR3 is TGCGCCAGCGGCCCACTCGGGACAGGAACTCCCGTAGGCTCCTACAATGAGCAGTTCTTC.

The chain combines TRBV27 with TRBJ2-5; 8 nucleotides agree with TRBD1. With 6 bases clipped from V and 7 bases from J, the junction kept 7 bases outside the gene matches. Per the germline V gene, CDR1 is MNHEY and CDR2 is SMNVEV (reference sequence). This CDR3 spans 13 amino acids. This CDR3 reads CASSQDRGGTQYF. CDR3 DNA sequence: TGTGCCAGCAGCCAAGACAGGGGTGGGACCCAGTACTTC.

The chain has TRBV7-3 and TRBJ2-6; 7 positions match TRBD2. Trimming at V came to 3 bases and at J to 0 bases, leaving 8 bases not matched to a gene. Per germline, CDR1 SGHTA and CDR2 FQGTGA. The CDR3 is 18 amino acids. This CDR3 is CASSFIGRGSSGANVLTF. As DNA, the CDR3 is TGTGCCAGCAGCTTTATTGGGCGGGGGAGCTCTGGGGCCAACGTCCTGACTTTC. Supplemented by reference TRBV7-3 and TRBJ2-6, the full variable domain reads GAGVSQTPSNKVTEKGKYVELRCDPISGHTALYWYRQSLGQGPEFLIYFQGTGAADDSGLPNDRFFAVRPEGSVSTLKIQRTERGDSAVYLCASSFIGRGSSGANVLTFGAGSRLTVL.